Below are 3 T cell receptor beta chains sequenced from a single sample in a study of T cell repertoires in cytomegalovirus infection. These TCRs are of unknown antigen specificity. TCRdb reanalysed the reads using MiXCR and keeps one entry per CDR3 protein. The table lists about 25,000 distinct CDR3 sequences, 20% to 25% of them singletons, with about 90% in the top ten. The sequencing used CD8+ T cells from cultured PBMCs, collected from culture after CMV antigen stimulation. These receptors were taken from a human donor in good health (CMV status not recorded). Some clones in this sample may be carry-over from other donors' samples.

This sequence joins TRBV20-1 and TRBJ2-3, with 8 bases fitting TRBD1. V was clipped by 3 bases and J by 3 bases; unmatched bases: 11. CDR3 length: 16 amino acids. Germline CDR1 DFQATT, CDR2 SNEGSKA (reference sequence). CDR3 nucleotide sequence: TGCAGTGCTAGTCTCTACCAGGGGGCACTAACAGATACGCAGTATTTT. Translation: CSASLYQGALTDTQYF.

This clonotype was recorded only once. The rearrangement joins TRBV3-1 to TRBJ1-2; TRBD1 agrees at 7 bases. Germline V lookup: CDR1 LGHDT, CDR2 YNNKEL (reference sequence). The CDR3 has 18 residues. J gave up 4 bases and V 3 bases, and 17 bases lay outside the gene matches. The CDR3: CASSHSRGGRITGYGYTF. CDR3 in DNA: TGTGCCAGCAGCCATAGCAGGGGGGGGCGGATAACCGGCTATGGCTACACCTTC. The variable domain in full, completed from reference TRBV3-1 and TRBJ1-2, reads DTAVSQTPKYLVTQMGNDKSIKCEQNLGHDTMYWYKQDSKKFLKIMFSYNNKELIINETVPNRFSPKSPDKAHLNLHINSLELGDSAVYFCASSHSRGGRITGYGYTFGSGTRLTVV.

This chain connects TRBV28 to TRBJ2-3; no firm D call. Germline V gene data show CDR1 as MDHEN and CDR2 as SYDVKM. The CDR3 runs to 18 residues. V dropped 2 bases and J dropped 2 bases, with 20 bases sitting between them. DNA of the CDR3: TGTGCCAGCAGTTTAGAGTACTTAGGGCCGTTGGACACAGATACGCAGTATTTT. This codes for CASSLEYLGPLDTDTQYF. The whole variable domain, filled in from reference TRBV28 and TRBJ2-3, reads DVKVTQSSRYLVKRTGEKVFLECVQDMDHENMFWYRQDPGLGLRLIYFSYDVKMKEKGDIPEGYSVSREKKERFSLILESASTNQTSMYLCASSLEYLGPLDTDTQYFGPGTRLTVL.